This TCR beta chain appears in the sequencing data of a study of tissue T cells after allogeneic stem cell transplantation (dated by TCRdb to between 2021 and 2022). Some background on the complete study: Using research autopsies of patients with and without GVHD, plus mouse models of GVHD, the study profiled TCR beta repertoires across many tissues. On the human side, the study was prospective and observational, with no blinding or randomization.

Details on this clone: Its antigen is currently not known. For this mouse receptor, gene names and germline sequences are murine. The read ends 1 residue early relative to the CDR3; the germline J gene fills the gap.

Findings and caveats that apply to the study as a whole: Which tissue TCRs were alloreactive or antigen-specific was not determined in the study, and some of the clones might have been host cells that persisted. The patient cohort was small and clinically heterogeneous, and sampling depth was acknowledged as a limitation. Only a few T cell clones appeared in more than one patient, yet motif-based clustering showed tissue-specific repertoire signatures that were shared between patients. Within patients, how anatomically similar tissues were was a major factor shaping TCR repertoire composition, regardless of disease or transplant status. In both patients and mice, only a limited portion of the TCR repertoire detected in tissues was captured by blood and spleen T cells.

The receptor library was made with the immunoSEQ multiplex PCR assay. Adaptive Biotechnologies performed the TCRbeta CDR3 sequencing at survey depth and reported CDR3 sequences, V/J genes, productive frequency and template counts. Amplification of TCR beta CDR3 regions started from genomic DNA instead of RNA. Under the source paper's analysis protocol: Jensen-Shannon divergence was used to quantify pairwise repertoire overlap between tissues, with a value of 1 indicating complete divergence and a value of 0 indicating identical repertoires. Tissues were clustered by single-linkage agglomerative hierarchical clustering of pairwise JSD values and displayed as dendrograms. GLIPH2 was run on all patient samples with simulation_depth 1000, kmer_min_depth 3, cdr3_length_cutoff 8, keeping groups with more than two unique CDR3s. A standardized tissue-overlap score was calculated by extrapolating Jaccard GLIPH-group overlap across patients to a standard repertoire size of 1000 clones. Associations of diversity with clinical or experimental variables used linear mixed-effect models with tissue fixed effects and individual random effects. TCRdb took over this immuneACCESS table, retaining in-frame rearrangements with V and J assigned. Such tables are incomplete; in checked studies, under half of the missing clones stem from an unresolved V gene, and the remainder is unexplained. V, J and clone size derive from that table, while D and trimming were established from the DNA sequence. The sample table contains about 48,000 clones; only one count was recorded for over 65% of them. The top ten clonotypes cover less than 0.85% of the sample.

The CDR3 spans 14 residues, from the cysteine through the phenylalanine. Shown are 39 bases from within the CDR3, in frame from base 1. V is pared back by 1 base and J by 3 bases, with 6 bases lying between the germline termini. The germline V gene (reference sequence) provides CDR1 SNHLY and CDR2 FYNGKV. This receptor was obtained from a pool of C57BL/6 mice in good health. The rearrangement joined TRBV3 to TRBJ2-2; the D gene lacks a confident call. The sequencing input was sorted cells pooled from one or two spleens. CDR3 region: CASSLGEDTGQLYF. The CDR3 DNA, read in part, is TGTGCCAGCAGCTTAGGGGAAGACACCGGGCAGCTCTAC. With the rest looked up from the reference TRBV3 and TRBJ2-2 genes rather than sequenced, the full variable domain is GPKVLQIPSHQIIDMGQMVTLNCDPVSNHLYFYWYKQILGQQMEFLVNFYNGKVMEKSKLFKDQFSVERPDGSYFTLKIQPTALEDSAVYFCASSLGEDTGQLYFGEGSKLTVL.